Each of the 17 T cell receptor beta chains below was sequenced from the same sample in a study of T-cell memory formation after mild COVID-19. TCRdb used MiXCR to reprocess the 5' RACE reads, holding one entry per CDR3 protein. The table records about 170,000 distinct CDR3 sequences, 10% to 15% of them present only once. Sequencing input: PBMCs or a T cell subset sorted from them (not recorded which). The receptors originated from a man aged 18-30 years who had mild COVID-19 (a few samples of this study predate the infection). Cell type and time point are not known.

This chain links TRBV29-1 with TRBJ1-4; no firm D call. CDR1 is SQVTM and CDR2 is ANQGSEA in the germline V gene. With 1 base removed from V and 4 bases from J, the gap between germline ends came to 7 bases. CDR3 length equals 13 residues. As DNA, the CDR3 is TGCAGCGTTGAAGGAGGTGGTAATGAAAAACTGTTTTTT. Amino acids: CSVEGGGNEKLFF.

This clonotype has at least ten counts. This rearrangement joins TRBV20-1 to TRBJ1-6; possibly TRBD1 for D (6 bases). The V gene's germline CDR1 is DFQATT and CDR2 SNEGSKA (reference sequence). The CDR3 runs 13 residues. V lost 0 bases and J lost 6, with 6 bases in between. CDR3 sequence: CSARDRGNSPLHF. CDR3 sequence (DNA): TGCAGTGCTAGAGACAGGGGTAATTCACCCCTCCACTTT.

This clonotype appeared many times. V and J are TRBV9 and TRBJ1-6; 10 bases agree with TRBD1. This CDR3 is 13 amino acids long. Germline trimming cut 5 bases from V and 9 bases from J; bases unmatched to any gene: 2. The germline CDR1 and CDR2 sequences are SGDLS and YYNGEE. The CDR3 DNA follows: TGTGCCAGCAGTGGACAGGGGGGTTCACCCCTCCACTTT. This encodes CASSGQGGSPLHF.

The chain joins TRBV2 to TRBJ2-7, with D unresolved. This CDR3 contains 12 residues. Germline CDR1 is SNHLY and CDR2 is FYNNEI. V lost 1 base and J lost 3, with 4 bases in between. The CDR3 DNA is TGTGCCAGCAGTGAAGACTACTACGAGCAGTACTTC. This codes for CASSEDYYEQYF.

This clonotype has just a few counts. The chain joins TRBV29-1 to TRBJ2-5, with 10 positions matching TRBD1. In germline, CDR1 is SQVTM, CDR2 ANQGSEA. Trimming at V came to 7 bases and at J to 3 bases, leaving 5 bases not matched to a gene. The CDR3 length is 13 residues. The CDR3 nucleotides read TGCAGCGGGGGGACAGGGGTTGAAGAGACCCAGTACTTC. Encoded protein: CSGGTGVEETQYF.

The V call is TRBV3-1, the J call TRBJ1-2; D call uncertain. The CDR3 runs 13 residues. V dropped 0 bases and J dropped 8 bases, with 10 bases sitting between them. Germline CDR1 LGHDT, CDR2 YNNKEL (reference sequence). This CDR3 is CASSQETTWGYTF. CDR3 DNA: TGTGCCAGCAGCCAAGAAACGACTTGGGGCTACACCTTC.

This clonotype occurred a few times. The CDR3 loop reads CASSMTGTGGQPQHF. CDR3 DNA: TGCGCCAGCAGCATGACCGGGACAGGGGGTCAGCCCCAGCATTTT. V and J are TRBV5-1 and TRBJ1-5, with 11 bases lining up with TRBD1. Germline CDR1 SGHRS, CDR2 YFSETQ. This CDR3 contains 15 residues. Trimming at V came to 4 bases and at J to 6 bases, leaving 6 bases not matched to a gene.

The chain has TRBV6-2 or TRBV6-3 and TRBJ1-1, with D unclear. The germline V gene has CDR1 MNHEY and CDR2 SVGEGT. V was cut by 2 bases and J by 2 bases, with 9 bases left in between. CDR3 size: 14 residues. CDR3 sequence: CASSYDPNNTEAFF. The CDR3 DNA follows: TGTGCCAGCAGTTACGACCCAAACAACACTGAAGCTTTCTTT.

This clonotype was seen ten or more times. This chain connects TRBV6-5 to TRBJ2-7; TRBD2 matches at 7 bases. The CDR3 runs to 14 residues. V shed 3 bases, J shed 2 bases, and the junction held 4 bases outside the gene matches. Germline-derived CDR1 and CDR2 are MNHEY and SVGAGI. The CDR3 loop reads CASSYWGGAYEQYF. The CDR3 bases are TGTGCCAGCAGTTATTGGGGGGGAGCCTACGAGCAGTACTTC.

This clonotype was seen many times. The chain combines TRBV7-2 with TRBJ2-3; possibly TRBD1 or TRBD2 for D (5 bases each). The V gene's germline CDR1 is SGHTA and CDR2 FQGNSA. The CDR3 runs 17 residues. Trimming took off 1 base at V and 2 bases at J, with 16 bases between the two ends. This chain's CDR3 is CASSLGVQRGTTDTQYF. CDR3 DNA: TGTGCCAGCAGCTTAGGGGTCCAACGGGGCACCACAGATACGCAGTATTTT.

This rearrangement joins TRBV23-1 to TRBJ1-5, with 8 bases lining up with TRBD1. TRBV23-1 qualifies as an ORF whose function is uncertain. This CDR3 spans 18 amino acids. With 6 bases clipped from V and 0 bases from J, the junction kept 13 bases outside the gene matches. CDR3 sequence reads: CASRSILDRDNSNQPQHF. The CDR3 region has the DNA TGCGCCAGCAGATCAATCCTGGACAGGGATAATAGCAATCAGCCCCAGCATTTT.

CDR3 amino acids: CASSSPGAEETQYF. CDR3 DNA: TGTGCCAGCAGCTCCCCCGGCGCAGAAGAGACCCAGTACTTC. The V gene is TRBV7-3, the J gene TRBJ2-5; unclear D gene. This CDR3 spans 14 amino acids. Germline V gene lookup returns CDR1 SGHTA and CDR2 FQGTGA. Trimming removed 4 bases from V and 3 bases from J, with 12 bases in between. Filled out from reference TRBV7-3 and TRBJ2-5, the complete variable domain reads GAGVSQTPSNKVTEKGKYVELRCDPISGHTALYWYRQSLGQGPEFLIYFQGTGAADDSGLPNDRFFAVRPEGSVSTLKIQRTERGDSAVYLCASSSPGAEETQYFGPGTRLLVL.

This rearrangement joins TRBV14 to TRBJ2-3; D may correspond to TRBD1 or TRBD2 (5 bases each). Trimming left V 2 bases short and J 4 bases short, with 22 bases between. The CDR3 is 18 residues long. Germline loops: CDR1 SGHDN, CDR2 FVKESK. CDR3 loop: CASSQQITRGPIADTQYF. DNA for the CDR3: TGTGCCAGCAGCCAACAGATAACCCGGGGACCCATCGCAGATACGCAGTATTTT.

This clonotype was picked up many times. The chain recombines TRBV18 with TRBJ1-1, with 10 bases lining up with TRBD1. Germline V gives CDR1 KGHSH, CDR2 LQKENI. The CDR3 totals 15 residues. Germline trimming cut 3 bases from V and 4 bases from J; bases unmatched to any gene: 5. The CDR3 nucleotides read TGTGCCAGCTCACCCCCGGGACAGGGGAGCACTGAAGCTTTCTTT. Amino acids: CASSPPGQGSTEAFF. The whole variable domain, remainder taken from reference TRBV18 and TRBJ1-1, is NAGVMQNPRHLVRRRGQEARLRCSPMKGHSHVYWYRQLPEEGLKFMVYLQKENIIDESGMPKERFSAEFPKEGPSILRIQQVVRGDSAAYFCASSPPGQGSTEAFFGQGTRLTVV.

Many counts were recorded for this clonotype. The chain combines TRBV12-3 or TRBV12-4 with TRBJ2-5, with D unresolved. The CDR3 covers 11 residues. The CDR3 spells CASGSGETQYF. CDR3 DNA sequence: TGTGCTTCCGGCTCCGGGGAGACCCAGTACTTC.

The chain is built from TRBV18 and TRBJ2-2; 9 bases are a match to TRBD1. With V trimmed by 3 bases and J by 6 bases, 8 bases remained unmatched. The CDR3 contains 16 residues. Germline CDR1 is KGHSH and CDR2 is LQKENI. The CDR3 sequence: CASSPIGQGRAGELFF. CDR3 DNA: TGTGCCAGCTCACCCATTGGACAGGGGCGCGCCGGGGAGCTGTTTTTT. The full variable domain, its missing parts supplied by reference TRBV18 and TRBJ2-2, is NAGVMQNPRHLVRRRGQEARLRCSPMKGHSHVYWYRQLPEEGLKFMVYLQKENIIDESGMPKERFSAEFPKEGPSILRIQQVVRGDSAAYFCASSPIGQGRAGELFFGEGSRLTVL.

The table lists this clonotype with a few counts. The genes are TRBV9 and TRBJ2-1; D might be TRBD1 or TRBD2, each matching 5 bases. Germline CDR1 and CDR2: SGDLS and YYNGEE. Trimming cost V 0 bases and J 8 bases, with 12 bases left between them. The CDR3 contains 14 residues. The CDR3 sequence: CASSVDEGKDEQFF. CDR3 nucleotides: TGTGCCAGCAGCGTAGACGAGGGGAAGGATGAGCAGTTCTTC.